The T cell receptor (beta chain) described here comes from a study of cytomegalovirus exposure and HLA in healthy donors. Broader study findings: Cytomegalovirus-associated status was assigned to 150 or so TCR beta chains. A later analysis linked a missense DCLRE1C variant to TCR beta V- and J-gene trimming. Presence/absence analyses took donor sequencing depth as roughly uniform.

Of note for this clone: The antigen is unknown.

V was pared by 4 bases and J by 1 base, with 1 base of the junction left unmatched. This CDR3 contains 14 residues. The germline CDR1 and CDR2 sequences are SGHVS and FQNEAQ. The PCR made use of 60 Vbeta and 13 Jbeta primers. Using immunoSEQ multiplex PCR, the repertoire was profiled, and TCRdb retains in-frame clones only, with some absent. The sample has 45,000 to 70,000 clones; approximately 80% are singletons. This clonotype originated in a man aged 50-59 years in good health and CMV-seronegative. The gene calls are TRBV7-8 and TRBJ2-3; 8 bases line up with TRBD2. The source material was PBMCs. CDR3 nucleotides: TGTGCCAGCAGCTCGGGGGGGGGCACAGATACGCAGTATTTT. This encodes CASSSGGGTDTQYF.